The rows below give T cell receptor beta chains drawn from one sample of a study of cytomegalovirus exposure and HLA in healthy donors. TCRdb's table, derived via immunoSEQ multiplex PCR, lists solely in-frame clones and lacks some. The table shows more than 150,000 clones, with more than 75% occurring only once. Sequences were obtained from PBMCs. The receptors come from a young man in good health and CMV-seronegative. CDR3s include the opening cysteine and the closing phenylalanine or tryptophan. The D gene is left open where the match is weak. Size is omitted from some rows. Given values are once, few, many or a class for expanded clones.

j_call v_call d_call cdr3_length clone_size cdr3_aa cdr3_nt
TRBJ2-1 TRBV19 TRBD2 14 once CASSPGLDNAEQFF TGTGCCAGTAGTCCAGGACTAGATAACGCTGAGCAGTTCTTC
TRBJ2-1 TRBV5-6 NA 12 NA CASTGDRNEQFF TGTGCCAGCACGGGGGACCGGAATGAGCAGTTCTTC
TRBJ1-4 TRBV7-9 NA 12 NA CASSGGGEKLFF TGTGCCAGCAGCGGCGGGGGCGAAAAACTGTTTTTT
TRBJ2-3 TRBV6-1 TRBD2 16 many CASSEEAGGGAWTQYF TGTGCCAGCAGTGAAGAGGCTGGCGGGGGGGCATGGACGCAGTATTTT
TRBJ1-4 TRBV2 NA 15 NA CARTGSSDSNEKLFF TGTGCCAGAACCGGCAGTTCAGACTCTAATGAAAAACTGTTTTTT
TRBJ2-2 TRBV4-2 TRBD1 18 NA CASSQVSSGQGAAGELFF TGTGCCAGCAGCCAAGTGTCCTCGGGACAGGGGGCAGCCGGGGAGCTGTTTTTT
TRBJ2-1 TRBV19 TRBD2 15 NA CASTRGLAVYNEQFF TGTGCCAGTACGAGGGGACTAGCGGTCTACAATGAGCAGTTCTTC
TRBJ2-1 TRBV7-9 TRBD2 14 NA CANSVASGSNEQFF TGTGCCAACTCAGTGGCTAGCGGGAGTAATGAGCAGTTCTTC
TRBJ1-1 TRBV19 NA 12 NA CASKDGGTEAFF TGTGCCAGTAAGGACGGGGGCACTGAAGCTTTCTTT
TRBJ1-6 TRBV28 NA 14 NA CASSLGGRNSPLHF TGTGCCAGCAGTTTAGGGGGCCGTAATTCACCCCTCCACTTT
TRBJ1-4 TRBV4-1 NA 17 once CASSQEGQISYNEKLFF TGCGCCAGCAGCCAAGAGGGGCAGATCAGTTATAATGAAAAACTGTTTTTT
TRBJ1-1 TRBV27 NA 13 once CASSFRLNTEAFF TGTGCCAGCAGCTTCCGGTTGAACACTGAAGCTTTCTTT
TRBJ2-2 TRBV7-9 NA 14 NA CASEIGTPTGELFF TGTGCCAGTGAAATCGGGACACCGACCGGGGAGCTGTTTTTT
TRBJ2-5 TRBV19 TRBD2 14 NA CASRMSGGGETQYF TGTGCCAGTAGGATGAGCGGGGGAGGAGAGACCCAGTACTTC
TRBJ2-5 TRBV2 NA 9 NA CASSPGQYF TGTGCCAGCAGCCCGGGACAGTACTTC
TRBJ2-2 TRBV7-9 TRBD2 16 once CASSSPGLAGAGELFF TGTGCCAGCAGTTCGCCGGGACTAGCAGGTGCCGGGGAGCTGTTTTTT
TRBJ2-1 TRBV27 NA 16 NA CASSLQLADTYNEQFF TGTGCCAGCAGCTTGCAACTAGCAGACACCTACAATGAGCAGTTCTTC
TRBJ2-7 TRBV7-9 TRBD2 15 NA CASSYPLAGGNEQYF TGTGCCAGCAGCTACCCACTAGCGGGAGGGAACGAGCAGTACTTC
TRBJ1-5 TRBV5-5 NA 12 NA CASSPPDQPQHF TGTGCCAGCAGCCCCCCCGATCAGCCCCAGCATTTT
TRBJ2-5 TRBV5-4 TRBD2 17 once CASSLGGLADTLGTQYF TGTGCCAGCAGCTTGGGGGGTCTAGCGGATACTCTGGGGACCCAGTACTTC
TRBJ2-5 TRBV5-6 TRBD1 15 NA CASSFGQGGGETQYF TGTGCCAGCAGCTTCGGACAGGGTGGAGGAGAGACCCAGTACTTC
TRBJ1-2 TRBV28 NA 15 NA CASSLIASGEGGYTF TGTGCCAGCAGTTTAATCGCCAGTGGGGAGGGAGGCTACACCTTC
TRBJ1-1 TRBV6-1 NA 13 NA CANHRGFGTEAFF TGTGCCAACCATAGGGGGTTTGGCACTGAAGCTTTCTTT
TRBJ1-4 TRBV2 TRBD1 17 NA CASRNETRDREDEKLFF TGTGCCAGCAGGAACGAGACCAGGGACAGGGAAGATGAAAAACTGTTTTTT
TRBJ1-2 TRBV10-1 NA 14 NA CASSVGRDRYGYTF TGCGCCAGCAGTGTTGGCAGGGATAGATATGGCTACACCTTC
TRBJ2-3 TRBV19 NA 15 NA CASSMGGTGADTQYF TGTGCCAGTAGTATGGGGGGAACGGGGGCAGATACGCAGTATTTT
TRBJ2-7 TRBV15 TRBD2 15 NA CATSRDGSGSNEQYF TGTGCCACCAGCAGAGATGGAAGCGGGAGCAACGAGCAGTACTTC
TRBJ1-1 TRBV29-1 TRBD1 15 NA CSVEGTGGRNTEAFF TGCAGCGTTGAGGGGACAGGGGGCCGGAACACTGAAGCTTTCTTT
TRBJ1-5 TRBV15 NA 15 few CATSNGLNSNQPQHF TGTGCCACCAGCAATGGATTGAACAGTAATCAGCCCCAGCATTTT
TRBJ2-2 TRBV2 TRBD2 17 NA CASRGLAGDDGTGELFF TGTGCCAGCAGGGGACTAGCGGGAGATGATGGGACCGGGGAGCTGTTTTTT
TRBJ1-4 TRBV2 TRBD1 15 NA CASSRDRGDNEKLFF TGTGCCAGCAGTCGGGACAGGGGGGATAATGAAAAACTGTTTTTT